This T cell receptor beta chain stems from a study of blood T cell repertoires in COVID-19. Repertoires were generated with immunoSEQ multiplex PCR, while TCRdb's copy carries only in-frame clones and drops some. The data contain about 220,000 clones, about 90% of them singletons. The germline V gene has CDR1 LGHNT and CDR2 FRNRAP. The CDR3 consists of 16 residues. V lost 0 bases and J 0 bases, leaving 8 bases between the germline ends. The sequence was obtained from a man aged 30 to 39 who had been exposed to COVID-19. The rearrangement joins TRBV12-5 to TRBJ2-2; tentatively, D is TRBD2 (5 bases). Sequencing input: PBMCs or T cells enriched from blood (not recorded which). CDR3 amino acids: CASGLVLGTNTGELFF. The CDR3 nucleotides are TGTGCTAGTGGTTTGGTACTAGGCACGAACACCGGGGAGCTGTTTTTT. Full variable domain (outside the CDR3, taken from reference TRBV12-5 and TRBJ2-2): DARVTQTPRHKVTEMGQEVTMRCQPILGHNTVFWYRQTMMQGLELLAYFRNRAPLDDSGMPKDRFSAEMPDATLATLKIQPSEPRDSAVYFCASGLVLGTNTGELFFGEGSRLTVL.